What follows are 10 T cell receptor beta chains derived from one specimen sequenced in a study of T cell clones after liver transplantation. Produced via immunoSEQ multiplex PCR; TCRdb's table is partial and in-frame only. The table shows roughly 100,000 clones, with 80% to 90% occurring only once. Sequenced material: CD4+ T cells from blood, taken around 44 months after liver transplant. These receptors all come from a human patient who received a liver transplant. Certain T cells may be donor cells from the graft.

This sequence joins TRBV9 and TRBJ1-3; 7 bases map to TRBD1. V shed 4 bases and J 8 bases; nucleotides not matched to a gene: 18. From germline, CDR1 is SGDLS and CDR2 YYNGEE. The CDR3 consists of 17 residues. In nucleotides, the CDR3 is TGTGCCAGCAGCTATACGGACAGGTCGGCGGGATCGGACACCATATATTTT. It codes for CASSYTDRSAGSDTIYF. The full variable domain, rest sourced from reference TRBV9 and TRBJ1-3, is DSGVTQTPKHLITATGQRVTLRCSPRSGDLSVYWYQQSLDQGLQFLIQYYNGEERAKGNILERFSAQQFPDLHSELNLSSLELGDSALYFCASSYTDRSAGSDTIYFGEGSWLTVV.

V and J are TRBV2 and TRBJ2-7, with 8 nucleotides matching TRBD1. The germline CDR1 and CDR2 sequences are SNHLY and FYNNEI. V was clipped by 4 bases and J by 5 bases; unmatched bases: 7. The CDR3 contains 14 residues. The CDR3 DNA reads as TGTGCCAGCAGTGCAGGGGGCGAGGGCCACGAGCAGTACTTC. Its protein product is CASSAGGEGHEQYF.

The chain couples TRBV10-1 to TRBJ1-1; 7 positions agree with TRBD1. V was clipped by 8 bases and J by 4 bases; unmatched bases: 7. Germline CDR1 is WNHNN and CDR2 is SYGVQD (reference sequence). This CDR3 contains 13 residues. CDR3 residues: CASSGTVGTEAFF. The CDR3 region has the DNA TGCGCCAGCTCCGGGACAGTGGGCACTGAAGCTTTCTTT.

The J gene is TRBJ2-2, the V gene TRBV5-8, with TRBD1 identical over 8 bases. The CDR3 consists of 18 residues. The trim removed 0 bases at V and 1 base at J, leaving 8 bases unmatched. The V gene's germline CDR1 is SGHTS and CDR2 YDEGEE. The CDR3 is CASSLERQGLMNTGELFF. The CDR3, as DNA: TGTGCCAGCAGCTTGGAGAGACAGGGGCTTATGAACACCGGGGAGCTGTTTTTT.

This rearrangement joins TRBV19 to TRBJ1-5, with D unresolved. Trimming removed 7 bases at V and 0 bases at J, with 10 bases between. CDR1 LNHDA and CDR2 SQIVND come from the germline V gene (reference sequence). CDR3 size: 14 residues. CDR3 nucleotides: TGTGCCAGTAAAGTGGCCTCTAGCAATCAGCCCCAGCATTTT. It is translated as CASKVASSNQPQHF.

CDR3 DNA sequence: TGTGCCAGCAGCTTCCCGGGTGGGGCCAACGTCCTGACTTTC. Translating gives CASSFPGGANVLTF. This chain connects TRBV5-6 to TRBJ2-6; D not certain. The germline V and J ends were trimmed by 2 bases and 3 bases, with 6 bases remaining between them. This CDR3 contains 14 residues. The V gene's germline CDR1 is SGHDT and CDR2 YYEEEE.

CDR3 loop: CASSSQGAVSYEQYF. The CDR3 DNA follows: TGTGCCAGCAGCTCCCAGGGGGCGGTTTCGTACGAGCAGTACTTC. This chain connects TRBV11-2 to TRBJ2-7; 8 bases map to TRBD1. This CDR3 has 15 amino acids. CDR1 is SGHAT, CDR2 FQNNGV, per germline. V gave up 4 bases and J gave up 4 bases; unmatched junction bases: 9.

Judged by abundance, this clone is medium-sized (0.01 to 0.1%). The chain is built from TRBV6-1 and TRBJ1-1; D remains unclear. V lost 2 bases, J lost 8 bases, and 12 bases lay in between. Germline V lookup: CDR1 MNHNS, CDR2 SASEGT. The CDR3 spans 13 residues. CDR3 residues: CASSEWRRVEAFF. DNA for the CDR3: TGTGCCAGCAGTGAATGGAGACGGGTCGAAGCTTTCTTT.

The CDR3 is CASSIRGISADTQYF. CDR3 DNA sequence: TGTGCCAGCAGCATCCGGGGTATAAGCGCAGATACGCAGTATTTT. The gene calls are TRBV5-4 and TRBJ2-3; tentative D call: TRBD2 (5 bases). Trimming cost V 4 bases and J 4 bases, with 16 bases left between them. This CDR3 region has 15 residues. Germline V gives CDR1 SGHNT, CDR2 YYREEE (reference sequence).

The CDR3 nucleotides are TGTGCCAGTAGCCTGGACACAAGTTACTCTGGAAACACCATATATTTT. It encodes CASSLDTSYSGNTIYF. The V gene is TRBV19, the J gene TRBJ1-3; D perhaps matches TRBD1 (5 bases). The V end was cut by 6 bases, the J end by 0 bases, with 15 bases between. The CDR3 has 16 residues. In germline, CDR1 is LNHDA, CDR2 SQIVND (reference sequence). Combining the CDR3 with reference TRBV19 and TRBJ1-3 gives the whole variable domain DGGITQSPKYLFRKEGQNVTLSCEQNLNHDAMYWYRQDPGQGLRLIYYSQIVNDFQKGDIAEGYSVSREKKESFPLTVTSAQKNPTAFYLCASSLDTSYSGNTIYFGEGSWLTVV.